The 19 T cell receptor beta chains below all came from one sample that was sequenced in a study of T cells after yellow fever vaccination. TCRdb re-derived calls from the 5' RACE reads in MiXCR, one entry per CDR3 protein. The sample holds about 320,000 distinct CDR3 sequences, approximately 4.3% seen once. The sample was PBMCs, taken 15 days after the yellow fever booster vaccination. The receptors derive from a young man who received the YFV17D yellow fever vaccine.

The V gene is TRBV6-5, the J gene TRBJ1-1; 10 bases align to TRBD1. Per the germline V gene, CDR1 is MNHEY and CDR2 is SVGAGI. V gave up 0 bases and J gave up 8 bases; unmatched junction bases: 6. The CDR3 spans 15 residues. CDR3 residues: CASSYSDRGVIEAFF. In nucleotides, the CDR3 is TGTGCCAGCAGTTACTCGGACAGGGGGGTGATCGAAGCTTTCTTT.

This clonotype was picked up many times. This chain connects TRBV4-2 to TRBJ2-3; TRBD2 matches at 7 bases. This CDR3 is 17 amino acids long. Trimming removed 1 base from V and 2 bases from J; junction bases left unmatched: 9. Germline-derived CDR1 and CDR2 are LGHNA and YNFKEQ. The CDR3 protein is CASSQGLALGPTDTQYF. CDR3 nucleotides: TGTGCCAGCAGCCAAGGACTAGCTTTGGGGCCCACAGATACGCAGTATTTT.

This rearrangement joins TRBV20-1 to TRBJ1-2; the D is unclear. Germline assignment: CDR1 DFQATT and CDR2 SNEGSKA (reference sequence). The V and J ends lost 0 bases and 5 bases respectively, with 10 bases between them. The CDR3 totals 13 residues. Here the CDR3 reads CSARDRAGYGYTF. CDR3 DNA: TGCAGTGCTAGAGATAGGGCCGGATATGGCTACACCTTC.

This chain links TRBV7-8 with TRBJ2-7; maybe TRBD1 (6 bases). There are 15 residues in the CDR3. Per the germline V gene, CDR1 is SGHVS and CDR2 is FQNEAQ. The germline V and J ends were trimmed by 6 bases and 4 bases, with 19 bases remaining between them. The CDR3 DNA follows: TGTGCCAGCAGTGGGTTGGCTACAGGGTATTACGAGCAGTACTTC. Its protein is CASSGLATGYYEQYF.

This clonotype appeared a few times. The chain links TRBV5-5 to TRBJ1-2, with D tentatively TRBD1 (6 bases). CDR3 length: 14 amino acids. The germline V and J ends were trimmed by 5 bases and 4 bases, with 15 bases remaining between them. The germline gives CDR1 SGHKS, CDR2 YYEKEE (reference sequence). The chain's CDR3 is CASRPGRGSYGYTF. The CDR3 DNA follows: TGTGCCAGCAGGCCGGGCAGGGGAAGCTATGGCTACACCTTC.

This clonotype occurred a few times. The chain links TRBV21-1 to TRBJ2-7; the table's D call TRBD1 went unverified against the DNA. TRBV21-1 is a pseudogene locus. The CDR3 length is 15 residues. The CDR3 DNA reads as TGTGCCAGCAGCACGAGGGCAGGGGTTTTCTACGAGCAGTACTTC. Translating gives CASSTRAGVFYEQYF.

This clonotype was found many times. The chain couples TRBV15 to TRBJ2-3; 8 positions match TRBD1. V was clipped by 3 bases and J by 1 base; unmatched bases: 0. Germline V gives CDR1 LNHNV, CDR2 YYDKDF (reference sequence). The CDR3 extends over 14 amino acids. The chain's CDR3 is CATSRGQGTDTQYF. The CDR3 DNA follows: TGTGCCACCAGCAGGGGACAGGGCACAGATACGCAGTATTTT. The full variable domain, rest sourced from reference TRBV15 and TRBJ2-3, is DAMVIQNPRYQVTQFGKPVTLSCSQTLNHNVMYWYQQKSSQAPKLLFHYYDKDFNNEADTPDNFQSRRPNTSFCFLDIRSPGLGDTAMYLCATSRGQGTDTQYFGPGTRLTVL.

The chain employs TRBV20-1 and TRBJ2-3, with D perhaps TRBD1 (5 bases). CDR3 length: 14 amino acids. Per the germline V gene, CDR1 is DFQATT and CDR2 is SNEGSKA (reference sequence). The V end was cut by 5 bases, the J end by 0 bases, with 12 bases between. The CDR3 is CSAGPAGSTDTQYF. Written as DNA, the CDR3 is TGCAGTGCTGGCCCGGCAGGGAGCACAGATACGCAGTATTTT.

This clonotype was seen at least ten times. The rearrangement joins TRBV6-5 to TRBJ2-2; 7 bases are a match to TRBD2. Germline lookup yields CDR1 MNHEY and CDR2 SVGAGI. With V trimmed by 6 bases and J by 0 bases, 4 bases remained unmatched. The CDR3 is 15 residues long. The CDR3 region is CASSPAGANTGELFF. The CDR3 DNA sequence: TGTGCCAGCAGCCCCGCGGGAGCGAACACCGGGGAGCTGTTTTTT.

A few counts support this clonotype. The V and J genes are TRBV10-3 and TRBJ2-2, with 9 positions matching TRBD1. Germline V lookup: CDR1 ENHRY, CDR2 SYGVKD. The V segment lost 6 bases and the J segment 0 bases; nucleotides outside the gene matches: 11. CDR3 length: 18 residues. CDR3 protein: CAIRPTGGTSSNTGELFF. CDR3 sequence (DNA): TGTGCCATCAGACCGACAGGGGGGACCTCCTCGAACACCGGGGAGCTGTTTTTT.

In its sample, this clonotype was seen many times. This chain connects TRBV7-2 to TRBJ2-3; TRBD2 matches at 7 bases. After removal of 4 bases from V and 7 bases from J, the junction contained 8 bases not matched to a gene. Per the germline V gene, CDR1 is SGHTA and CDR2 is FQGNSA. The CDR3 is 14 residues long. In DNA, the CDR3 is TGTGCCAGCAGCTCCTCGGGGGGAGACCATACGCAGTATTTT. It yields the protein CASSSSGGDHTQYF.

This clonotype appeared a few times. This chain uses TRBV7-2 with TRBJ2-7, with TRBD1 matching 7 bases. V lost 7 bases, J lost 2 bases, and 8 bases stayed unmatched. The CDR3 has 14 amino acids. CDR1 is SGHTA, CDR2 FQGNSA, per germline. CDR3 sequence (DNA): TGTGCCAGCACCCTAGGGGGCACCACCTACGAGCAGTACTTC. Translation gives CASTLGGTTYEQYF.

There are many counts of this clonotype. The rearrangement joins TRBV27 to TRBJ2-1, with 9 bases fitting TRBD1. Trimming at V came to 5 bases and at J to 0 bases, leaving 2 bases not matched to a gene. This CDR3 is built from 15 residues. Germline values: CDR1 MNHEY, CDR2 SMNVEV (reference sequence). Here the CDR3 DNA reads TGTGCCAGCAGTCGACAGGGGGGCTCCTACAATGAGCAGTTCTTC. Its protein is CASSRQGGSYNEQFF.

CDR3 region: CASSARGRSNQPQHF. CDR3 sequence (DNA): TGTGCCAGCAGCGCAAGGGGGAGAAGCAATCAGCCCCAGCATTTT. The V call is TRBV5-6, the J call TRBJ1-5; weak D call: TRBD1 (6 bases). Per the germline V gene, CDR1 is SGHDT and CDR2 is YYEEEE. The CDR3 extends over 15 amino acids. V was clipped by 4 bases and J by 1 base, with 12 bases between them.

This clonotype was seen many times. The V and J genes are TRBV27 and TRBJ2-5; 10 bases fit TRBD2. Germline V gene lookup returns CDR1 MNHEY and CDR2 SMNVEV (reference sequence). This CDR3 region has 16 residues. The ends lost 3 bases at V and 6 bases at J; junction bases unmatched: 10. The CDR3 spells CASSFRASGGGQTQYF. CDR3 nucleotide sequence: TGTGCCAGCAGTTTCCGCGCGAGCGGGGGGGGACAGACCCAGTACTTC.

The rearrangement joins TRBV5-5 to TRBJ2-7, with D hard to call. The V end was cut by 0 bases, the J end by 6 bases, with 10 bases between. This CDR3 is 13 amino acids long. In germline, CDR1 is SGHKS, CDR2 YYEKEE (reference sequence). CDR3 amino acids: CASSLGPISEQYV. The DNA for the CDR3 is TGTGCCAGCAGCTTGGGTCCGATATCCGAGCAGTACGTC.

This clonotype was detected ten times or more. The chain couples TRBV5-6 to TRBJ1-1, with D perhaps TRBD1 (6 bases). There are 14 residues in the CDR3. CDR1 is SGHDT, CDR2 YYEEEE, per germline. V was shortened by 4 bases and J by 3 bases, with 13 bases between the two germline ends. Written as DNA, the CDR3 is TGTGCCAGCAGCCGCCGGGGGCCGGACACTGAAGCTTTCTTT. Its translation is CASSRRGPDTEAFF.

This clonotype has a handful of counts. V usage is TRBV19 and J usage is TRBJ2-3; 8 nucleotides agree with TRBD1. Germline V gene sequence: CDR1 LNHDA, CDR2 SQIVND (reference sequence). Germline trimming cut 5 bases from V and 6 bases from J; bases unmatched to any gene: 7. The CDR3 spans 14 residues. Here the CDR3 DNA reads TGTGCCAGTAGTTCCCGGACAGGGTGGGATACGCAGTATTTT. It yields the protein CASSSRTGWDTQYF.

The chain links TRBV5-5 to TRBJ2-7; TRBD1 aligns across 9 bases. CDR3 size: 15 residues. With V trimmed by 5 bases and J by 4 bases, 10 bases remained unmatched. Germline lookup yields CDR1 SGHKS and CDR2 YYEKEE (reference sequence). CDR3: CASSAPGQGNYEQYV. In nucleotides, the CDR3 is TGTGCCAGCAGTGCCCCGGGACAGGGTAATTACGAGCAGTACGTC.